One and the same sample provided the 30 T cell receptor beta chains below, sequenced in a study of blood T cell repertoires in COVID-19. Assay used: immunoSEQ multiplex PCR; TCRdb lists only in-frame clones, some missing. In the table there are 140,000 to 150,000 clones, around 87% of which are singletons. The sequencing input was peripheral blood. The receptor source for this set is a man younger than 35 with COVID-19, enrolled during active disease.

This chain links TRBV30 with TRBJ1-5; the D is unclear. This CDR3 comprises 13 residues. The V and J ends lost 2 bases and 5 bases respectively, with 10 bases between them. The V gene's germline CDR1 is GTSNPN and CDR2 SVGIG (reference sequence). CDR3 sequence: CAWSPGKDQPQHF. The CDR3 DNA sequence: TGTGCCTGGAGTCCGGGGAAAGATCAGCCCCAGCATTTT. The full variable domain, its missing parts supplied by reference TRBV30 and TRBJ1-5, is SQTIHQWPATLVQPVGSPLSLECTVEGTSNPNLYWYRQAAGRGLQLLFYSVGIGQISSEVPQNLSASRPQDRQFILSSKKLLLSDSGFYLCAWSPGKDQPQHFGDGTRLSIL.

The chain has TRBV2 and TRBJ2-3; 13 positions match TRBD2. J was trimmed by 1 base and V by 3 bases; bases with no gene match: 7. CDR1 and CDR2 (germline): SNHLY, FYNNEI. The CDR3 is made up of 18 amino acids. CDR3 loop: CASSESLAGGSRTDTQYF. The CDR3 region has the DNA TGTGCCAGCAGTGAGTCACTAGCGGGAGGGAGCCGCACAGATACGCAGTATTTT. Filled out from reference TRBV2 and TRBJ2-3, the complete variable domain reads EPEVTQTPSHQVTQMGQEVILRCVPISNHLYFYWYRQILGQKVEFLVSFYNNEISEKSEIFDDQFSVERPDGSNFTLKIRSTKLEDSAMYFCASSESLAGGSRTDTQYFGPGTRLTVL.

This clone showed up just a few times. The V call is TRBV23-1, the J call TRBJ1-2; the D is unclear. TRBV23-1 qualifies as an ORF whose function is uncertain. The CDR3 has 13 amino acids. V was trimmed by 6 bases and J by 8 bases, leaving 16 bases between them. The CDR3 sequence: CASRLHRVPGYTF. The CDR3 coding sequence is TGCGCCAGCAGACTACACCGGGTTCCGGGCTACACCTTC.

The rearrangement joins TRBV7-8 to TRBJ2-7; 15 bases align to TRBD2. After removal of 1 base from V and 5 bases from J, the junction contained 12 bases not matched to a gene. Per germline, CDR1 SGHVS and CDR2 FQNEAQ. The CDR3 is made up of 19 amino acids. CDR3 protein: CASSLVVRTSGRAWDEQYF. The CDR3 DNA sequence: TGTGCCAGCAGCTTAGTCGTGAGGACTAGCGGGAGGGCCTGGGACGAGCAGTACTTC. The full variable domain, completed using reference TRBV7-8 and TRBJ2-7, is GAGVSQSPRYKVAKRGQDVALRCDPISGHVSLFWYQQALGQGPEFLTYFQNEAQLDKSGLPSDRFFAERPEGSVSTLKIQRTQQEDSAVYLCASSLVVRTSGRAWDEQYFGPGTRLTVT.

This chain links TRBV27 with TRBJ2-1; tentative D call: TRBD1 (6 bases). There are 16 residues in the CDR3. Germline CDR1 reads MNHEY; CDR2 reads SMNVEV (reference sequence). Between the trimmed V and J ends, which lost 5 bases and 5 bases, there was a span of 19 bases. CDR3 sequence: CASSPLTGHVDNEQFF. The CDR3 DNA reads as TGTGCCAGCAGTCCGTTGACGGGACATGTGGACAATGAGCAGTTCTTC.

The J gene is TRBJ1-2, the V gene TRBV6-5, with D hard to call. Germline CDR1 reads MNHEY; CDR2 reads SVGAGI. The CDR3 sequence is 12 residues long. V was clipped by 10 bases and J by 1 base, with 10 bases between them. CDR3 sequence reads: CATRIGNYGYTF. The CDR3 bases are TGTGCCACCAGGATCGGTAACTATGGCTACACCTTC.

The genes are TRBV6-2 or TRBV6-3 and TRBJ2-1; no firm D call. CDR1 and CDR2 (germline): MNHEY, SVGEGT. With 6 bases removed from V and 2 bases from J, the gap between germline ends came to 17 bases. This CDR3 is 16 amino acids long. CDR3 region: CASSGSIPLPYNEQFF. As DNA, the CDR3 is TGTGCCAGCAGCGGTAGTATCCCCCTCCCCTACAATGAGCAGTTCTTC.

The chain has TRBV2 and TRBJ2-7, with a tentative D call TRBD1 (5 bases). Trimming shortened V by 1 base and J by 0 bases, and 10 bases separated the two germline ends. CDR3 length: 15 amino acids. Germline CDR1 SNHLY, CDR2 FYNNEI. The CDR3 spells CASSEGTPSSYEQYF. CDR3 DNA sequence: TGTGCCAGCAGTGAAGGGACACCGAGCTCCTACGAGCAGTACTTC.

This clone showed up just once. Germline is not matched at one junction end, which may reflect a read error. The J gene is TRBJ1-4, the V gene TRBV27; 8 bases line up with TRBD1. The germline V gene encodes CDR1 MNHEY and CDR2 SMNVEV (reference sequence). This CDR3 contains 16 residues. Here the CDR3 DNA reads TGTGCCAGCAGTTTAAATCCTGGCAGGGGGCCGTGGAAACTGCTTTTT. This sequence encodes CASSLNPGRGPWKLLF.

V usage is TRBV7-2 and J usage is TRBJ2-3; the match to TRBD1 covers 9 bases. CDR1 is SGHTA and CDR2 is FQGNSA in the germline V gene. This CDR3 region has 15 residues. The J segment lost 2 bases and the V segment lost 1 base, leaving 1 base of the junction unmatched. The CDR3 loop reads CASSLDRGLTDTQYF. The DNA of the CDR3 is TGTGCCAGCAGCTTAGACAGGGGGCTCACAGATACGCAGTATTTT.

This clone was detected only once. The CDR3 DNA sequence: TGTGCCAGCAGCCGGGGGTTTGGAAACACCATATATTTT. Translating gives CASSRGFGNTIYF. The chain joins TRBV9 to TRBJ1-3; possible D gene TRBD1, 5 bases. The CDR3 is 13 amino acids. V gave up 4 bases and J gave up 3 bases, with 8 bases separating them. Germline lookup yields CDR1 SGDLS and CDR2 YYNGEE.

In its sample, this clone was seen a few times. V and J are TRBV7-9 and TRBJ2-7, with D possibly matching TRBD1 (6 bases). This CDR3 comprises 14 residues. Germline CDR1 reads SEHNR; CDR2 reads FQNEAQ (reference sequence). The V end lost 4 bases, the J end lost 1 base, and 11 bases lay between the germline ends. The CDR3: CASSSRTDSYEQYF. The CDR3 nucleotides read TGTGCCAGCAGCTCCAGGACAGATTCCTACGAGCAGTACTTC.

The rearrangement uses TRBV5-1 and TRBJ1-1, with TRBD1 as a possible D gene (6 bases). Trimming removed 4 bases at V and 3 bases at J, with 10 bases between. Germline values: CDR1 SGHRS, CDR2 YFSETQ. There are 13 residues in the CDR3. Written as DNA, the CDR3 is TGCGCCAGCAGCGTGGACAGCCACACTGAAGCTTTCTTT. This gives the protein CASSVDSHTEAFF.

The rearrangement uses TRBV18 and TRBJ2-1; 7 nucleotides align to TRBD2. Germline loops: CDR1 KGHSH, CDR2 LQKENI. J was trimmed by 6 bases and V by 3 bases; bases with no gene match: 20. The CDR3 totals 19 residues. For the CDR3, the DNA is TGTGCCAGCTCACCCGGACTAGTATTTCCTAGATTGGTGGGCAATGAGCAGTTCTTC. Protein sequence: CASSPGLVFPRLVGNEQFF.

Comments on this clone: Other DNA sequences in the same sample also yield this CDR3. This CDR3 is CASSLTSSYNEQFF. The CDR3 region has the DNA TGTGCCAGCAGTTTAACTAGTAGCTACAATGAGCAGTTCTTC. The V gene is TRBV27, the J gene TRBJ2-1, with a tentative D call TRBD2 (5 bases). Trimming removed 2 bases from V and 3 bases from J, with 8 bases in between. The CDR3 extends over 14 amino acids. CDR1 MNHEY and CDR2 SMNVEV come from the germline V gene (reference sequence).

V gene TRBV7-8 combines with J gene TRBJ2-7; TRBD2 is a possible D gene (6 bases). V lost 1 base and J 2 bases, leaving 12 bases between the germline ends. Germline CDR1 is SGHVS and CDR2 is FQNEAQ. This CDR3 has 15 amino acids. CDR3 sequence reads: CASSLEAGNAYEQYF. CDR3 in DNA: TGTGCCAGCAGCTTAGAGGCGGGAAACGCCTACGAGCAGTACTTC.

V is TRBV28 and J is TRBJ1-5; unclear D gene. Germline values: CDR1 MDHEN, CDR2 SYDVKM. Trimming stripped 5 bases from V and 3 bases from J, with 8 bases between. This CDR3 is built from 13 residues. Here the CDR3 reads CASSGFNNQPQHF. DNA for the CDR3: TGTGCCAGCAGTGGCTTTAACAATCAGCCCCAGCATTTT.

The J gene is TRBJ1-1, the V gene TRBV24-1; D may be TRBD1 (6 bases). Trimming cost V 7 bases and J 5 bases, with 16 bases left between them. This CDR3 comprises 14 residues. Germline V CDR1 and CDR2: KGHDR, SFDVKD. CDR3 in DNA: TGTGCCACCAGGGGGAGGGGGTCTAATACTGAAGCTTTCTTT. Protein: CATRGRGSNTEAFF.

The chain carries TRBV28 and TRBJ2-4; D not resolved. V was clipped by 7 bases and J by 7 bases, with 11 bases between them. The CDR3 contains 12 residues. Germline lookup yields CDR1 MDHEN and CDR2 SYDVKM. The CDR3 spells CASTPGGNIQYF. CDR3 nucleotides: TGTGCCAGCACCCCGGGTGGGAACATTCAGTACTTC.

This chain joins TRBV9 and TRBJ1-1; 9 bases line up with TRBD1. Germline-derived CDR1 and CDR2 are SGDLS and YYNGEE. The V segment lost 1 base and the J segment 7 bases; nucleotides outside the gene matches: 8. This CDR3 contains 15 residues. CDR3 nucleotides: TGTGCCAGCAGCGTAAGGACAGGGGCAGGAGTTGAAGCTTTCTTT. Translating it yields CASSVRTGAGVEAFF. The full variable domain, rest sourced from reference TRBV9 and TRBJ1-1, is DSGVTQTPKHLITATGQRVTLRCSPRSGDLSVYWYQQSLDQGLQFLIQYYNGEERAKGNILERFSAQQFPDLHSELNLSSLELGDSALYFCASSVRTGAGVEAFFGQGTRLTVV.

The rearrangement uses TRBV19 and TRBJ1-5; 7 bases are shared with TRBD1. The germline gives CDR1 LNHDA, CDR2 SQIVND (reference sequence). V dropped 5 bases and J dropped 1; count of bases not matched to a gene: 11. The CDR3 is 17 amino acids. The CDR3 spells CASSSHLTGASNQPQHF. The CDR3 nucleotides read TGTGCCAGTAGTTCCCACCTAACAGGGGCGAGCAATCAGCCCCAGCATTTT.

The rearrangement uses TRBV27 and TRBJ1-1, with TRBD1 matching 7 bases. This CDR3 region has 13 residues. J was trimmed by 5 bases and V by 6 bases; bases with no gene match: 6. CDR1 is MNHEY and CDR2 is SMNVEV in the germline V gene (reference sequence). As DNA, the CDR3 is TGTGCCAGCAGCCCAGGGGGGATGACTGAAGCTTTCTTT. This translates into CASSPGGMTEAFF.

The chain carries TRBV6-2 or TRBV6-3 and TRBJ2-5; D gene uncertain. CDR1 and CDR2 (germline): MNHEY, SVGEGT. CDR3 length: 14 amino acids. Trimming removed 5 bases from V and 2 bases from J, with 12 bases in between. The DNA for the CDR3 is TGTGCCAGCAGTCCCCATCCCCAGCAAGAGACCCAGTACTTC. Its translation is CASSPHPQQETQYF.

Remarks on this clone: One end of the junction fails to match germline, which may point to a read error. The chain carries TRBV11-2 and TRBJ2-5; D unresolved. The CDR3 sequence is 12 residues long. In germline, CDR1 is SGHAT, CDR2 FQNNGV. The CDR3 DNA is TGTGCCAGCAGCTCGACCTCAGAGGCCCAGTACTTC. Its translation: CASSSTSEAQYF.

This clone was recorded once. This rearrangement joins TRBV5-4 to TRBJ2-1; TRBD1 aligns across 12 bases. Losses at the gene ends were 5 bases for V and 4 bases for J; bases not matched to a gene: 4. The CDR3 covers 15 residues. From germline, CDR1 is SGHNT and CDR2 YYREEE (reference sequence). The CDR3 protein is CASRGGQGAYNEQFF. The CDR3 nucleotides read TGTGCCAGCAGGGGGGGACAGGGGGCGTACAATGAGCAGTTCTTC.

V is TRBV14 and J is TRBJ2-7, with 7 positions matching TRBD1. Germline V gene lookup returns CDR1 SGHDN and CDR2 FVKESK. This CDR3 comprises 16 residues. V lost 3 bases to trimming and J lost 5 bases; unmatched junction nucleotides: 13. The CDR3 sequence: CASSHQTGKALHEQYF. The CDR3 DNA reads as TGTGCCAGCAGCCACCAGACAGGGAAGGCCCTCCACGAGCAGTACTTC. The variable domain in full, completed from reference TRBV14 and TRBJ2-7, reads EAGVTQFPSHSVIEKGQTVTLRCDPISGHDNLYWYRRVMGKEIKFLLHFVKESKQDESGMPNNRFLAERTGGTYSTLKVQPAELEDSGVYFCASSHQTGKALHEQYFGPGTRLTVT.

The chain carries TRBV6-6 and TRBJ1-5; TRBD1 matches 11 bases. CDR1 and CDR2 (germline): MNHNY, SVGAGI (reference sequence). The CDR3 runs to 14 residues. V gave up 7 bases and J gave up 6 bases; unmatched junction bases: 5. In DNA, the CDR3 is TGTGCCAGCATGGGACAGGGGGGGAGTCAGCCCCAGCATTTT. Its translation: CASMGQGGSQPQHF.

This sequence joins TRBV6-1 and TRBJ2-1; 9 nucleotides line up with TRBD2. This CDR3 contains 17 residues. Germline lookup yields CDR1 MNHNS and CDR2 SASEGT. The trim removed 3 bases at V and 2 bases at J, leaving 8 bases unmatched. CDR3 nucleotide sequence: TGTGCCAGCAGTGAGTTAGCGGGAGATGGGGCCTACAATGAGCAGTTCTTC. Encoded protein: CASSELAGDGAYNEQFF.

This chain connects TRBV6-4 to TRBJ1-1, with a weak D call TRBD1 (5 bases). Germline CDR1 and CDR2: MRHNA and SNTAGT. Trimming took 5 bases from V and 10 from J, leaving 17 bases between them. This CDR3 has 13 residues. The DNA for the CDR3 is TGTGCCAGCAGTCTGGCCCAGGGAGGGGTAGCTTTCTTT. This translates into CASSLAQGGVAFF.

The chain has TRBV6-6 and TRBJ2-1, with 9 bases aligning to TRBD1. Trimming removed 7 bases from V and 3 bases from J; junction bases left unmatched: 4. CDR1 is MNHNY, CDR2 SVGAGI, per germline (reference sequence). The CDR3 is 14 residues long. This CDR3 is CASKWDRDYNEQFF. The CDR3 coding sequence is TGTGCCAGCAAGTGGGACAGGGACTACAATGAGCAGTTCTTC.